This TCR beta chain was captured in a study of T cell repertoires in cytomegalovirus infection. Findings of the study overall: Dominating the ex vivo response were TCR beta clonotypes that were CMV-specific and HLA-C-restricted.

A single record per CDR3 protein comes from TCRdb applying MiXCR to the reads. The sample has 250,000 to 300,000 distinct CDR3 sequences, 9.1% seen once. This clonotype appeared many times. No antigen is known for it. The CDR3 contains 14 residues. Germline V CDR1 and CDR2: SGHTA, FQGNSA. Deletions cut 4 bases from V and 8 bases from J, with 17 bases between. This clonotype was sampled from a human donor in good health (CMV status not recorded). Some clones in this sample may be carry-over from other donors' samples. The sequenced sample consisted of PBMCs. V and J are TRBV7-2 and TRBJ1-2; TRBD1 is a possible D gene (5 bases). CDR3 sequence reads: CASSSPNDSWGYTF. The CDR3 DNA reads as TGTGCCAGCAGCTCCCCCAACGACAGTTGGGGCTACACCTTC.